This T cell receptor beta chain was identified during a study of CD8 T cells in Susac syndrome. CDR1 and CDR2 from the germline V gene are SGHDT and YYEEEE. CDR3 length: 18 residues. V was cut by 3 bases and J by 0 bases, with 19 bases left in between. Random hexamers were used to reverse transcribe an amount of roughly 0.5 to 1 ug RNA. MiXCR was run by TCRdb on the immunoSEQ multiplex PCR reads, yielding one entry per CDR3 protein. The sample holds a few hundred thousand distinct CDR3 sequences, nearly 97% seen once. The source is a human donor with multiple sclerosis. Sequenced: CD4+ T cells from PBMCs. The chain recombines TRBV5-6 with TRBJ1-5, with D tentatively TRBD1 (5 bases). Written as DNA, the CDR3 is TGTGCCAGCAGCTCCCTAGCGCGGGGCACCGCTAGCAATCAGCCCCAGCATTTT. As protein: CASSSLARGTASNQPQHF.